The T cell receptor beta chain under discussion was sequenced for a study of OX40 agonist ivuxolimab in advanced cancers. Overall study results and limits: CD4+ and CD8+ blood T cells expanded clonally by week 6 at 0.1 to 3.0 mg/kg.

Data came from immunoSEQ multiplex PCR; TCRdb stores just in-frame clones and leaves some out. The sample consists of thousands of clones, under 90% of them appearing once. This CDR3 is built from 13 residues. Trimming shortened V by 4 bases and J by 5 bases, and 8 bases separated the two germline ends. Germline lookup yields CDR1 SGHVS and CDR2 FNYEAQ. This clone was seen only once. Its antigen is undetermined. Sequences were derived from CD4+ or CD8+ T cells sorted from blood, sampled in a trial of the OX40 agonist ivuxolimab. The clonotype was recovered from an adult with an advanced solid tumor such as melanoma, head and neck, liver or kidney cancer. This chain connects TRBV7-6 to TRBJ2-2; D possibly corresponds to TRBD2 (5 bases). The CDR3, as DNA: TGTGCCAGCAGCTCCCCGGGGACCGGGGAGCTGTTTTTT. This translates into CASSSPGTGELFF.